These 30 T cell receptor beta chains were all obtained from the same sample, sequenced in a study of neurological immune-mediated disorders. A single record per CDR3 protein comes from TCRdb applying MiXCR to the 5' RACE reads. This table holds about 120,000 distinct CDR3 sequences, about 3.2% found once. The material sequenced was PBMCs. These receptors came from a woman aged 30 to 39 with multiple sclerosis.

This clonotype has at least ten counts. The chain combines TRBV4-3 with TRBJ2-7; D uncertain. Germline CDR1 is LGHNA and CDR2 is YSLEER. The V end lost 4 bases, the J end lost 7 bases, and 17 bases lay between the germline ends. The CDR3 is made up of 14 amino acids. The CDR3 bases are TGCGCCAGCAGCCCTCAACTGGCGCTGGGTGAGCAGTACTTC. Translation: CASSPQLALGEQYF.

This clonotype was observed at least ten times. The chain couples TRBV5-6 to TRBJ1-2; 8 nucleotides agree with TRBD1. This CDR3 has 14 residues. The V and J ends lost 2 bases and 4 bases, in that order; junction bases with no gene match: 4. Germline V CDR1 and CDR2: SGHDT, YYEEEE. The CDR3 spells CASSFRGPVYGYTF. For the CDR3, the DNA is TGTGCCAGCAGCTTCAGGGGGCCCGTCTATGGCTACACCTTC.

In its sample, this clonotype was seen many times. The gene calls are TRBV6-1 and TRBJ1-2, with 7 positions matching TRBD1. Germline assignment: CDR1 MNHNS and CDR2 SASEGT. The CDR3 contains 16 residues. J gave up 0 bases and V 3 bases, and 7 bases lay outside the gene matches. The CDR3 nucleotides are TGTGCCAGCAGTGATAAGGGGGCGGGAGCTAACTATGGCTACACCTTC. Translation: CASSDKGAGANYGYTF.

This clonotype was found many times. The genes are TRBV5-1 and TRBJ2-5, with D hard to call. Germline CDR1 reads SGHRS; CDR2 reads YFSETQ. Trimming stripped 3 bases from V and 2 bases from J, with 8 bases between. This CDR3 comprises 13 residues. CDR3 region: CASSSGGQETQYF. DNA of the CDR3: TGCGCCAGCAGCTCCGGTGGGCAAGAGACCCAGTACTTC.

In its sample, this clonotype was seen many times. The chain carries TRBV6-5 and TRBJ2-4, with D possibly called TRBD1 or TRBD2 (5 bases each). V lost 5 bases and J 0 bases, leaving 8 bases between the germline ends. The CDR3 has 14 residues. Germline values: CDR1 MNHEY, CDR2 SVGAGI. CDR3 nucleotide sequence: TGTGCCAGCAGTCGAGGGGAAGCCAAAAACATTCAGTACTTC. Residues: CASSRGEAKNIQYF.

This clonotype was seen ten or more times. This chain links TRBV6-2 or TRBV6-3 with TRBJ2-7; D ambiguous. Trimming pared 2 bases from V and 1 base from J, leaving 9 bases between. This CDR3 is 14 amino acids long. Looked up from germline, CDR1 is MNHEY and CDR2 is SVGEGT. CDR3 region: CASSYRFTSYEQYF. In DNA, the CDR3 is TGTGCCAGCAGTTACCGGTTTACATCCTACGAGCAGTACTTC.

This clonotype has ten or more counts. The V call is TRBV7-9, the J call TRBJ1-6; the D is unclear. CDR1 and CDR2 from the germline V gene are SEHNR and FQNEAQ (reference sequence). This CDR3 region has 16 residues. V lost 1 base to trimming and J lost 3 bases, with 10 bases between them. CDR3 in DNA: TGTGCCAGCAGCTTAGGGGAGCGTATCTATAATTCACCCCTCCACTTT. This codes for CASSLGERIYNSPLHF.

Many counts were recorded for this clonotype. The rearrangement links TRBV15 to TRBJ2-7, with D hard to call. The CDR3 loop spans 13 amino acids. Trimming cost V 3 bases and J 2 bases, with 8 bases left between them. The germline gives CDR1 LNHNV, CDR2 YYDKDF (reference sequence). The CDR3 region is CATSSEQAYEQYF. The CDR3 coding sequence is TGTGCCACCAGCAGTGAGCAAGCCTACGAGCAGTACTTC.

This clonotype occurred many times. The chain couples TRBV6-1 to TRBJ1-1; D is unclear. Germline values: CDR1 MNHNS, CDR2 SASEGT. With 2 bases removed from V and 1 base from J, the gap between germline ends came to 11 bases. This CDR3 comprises 15 residues. CDR3 nucleotides: TGTGCCAGCAGTGAAACCTTTACAAGGAACACTGAAGCTTTCTTT. The encoded protein is CASSETFTRNTEAFF.

This clonotype has just a few counts. The rearrangement uses TRBV20-1 and TRBJ1-4; D possibly corresponds to TRBD1 (5 bases). The germline V gene has CDR1 DFQATT and CDR2 SNEGSKA (reference sequence). V was shortened by 0 bases and J by 5 bases, with 13 bases between the two germline ends. This CDR3 has 15 residues. This chain's CDR3 is CSAREGRNRNEKLFF. Written as DNA, the CDR3 is TGCAGTGCTAGAGAGGGGCGGAACCGCAATGAAAAACTGTTTTTT.

This clonotype was detected ten times or more. This chain joins TRBV20-1 and TRBJ1-1, with D unresolved. V was pared by 2 bases and J by 3 bases, with 13 bases between. Germline V gene data show CDR1 as DFQATT and CDR2 as SNEGSKA (reference sequence). The CDR3 extends over 14 amino acids. The CDR3 is CSARSPNGDTEAFF. CDR3 nucleotides: TGCAGTGCTAGAAGTCCAAATGGAGACACTGAAGCTTTCTTT.

This clonotype has ten or more counts. V and J are TRBV7-8 and TRBJ1-4, with D possibly matching TRBD1 (5 bases). The CDR3 consists of 15 residues. V was pared by 5 bases and J by 7 bases, with 17 bases between. CDR1 is SGHVS and CDR2 is FQNEAQ in the germline V gene. Here the CDR3 reads CASSPHGGVGEKLFF. The CDR3 nucleotides read TGTGCCAGCAGCCCGCACGGGGGGGTCGGTGAAAAACTGTTTTTT. Based on the CDR3 plus reference TRBV7-8 and TRBJ1-4, the full variable domain is GAGVSQSPRYKVAKRGQDVALRCDPISGHVSLFWYQQALGQGPEFLTYFQNEAQLDKSGLPSDRFFAERPEGSVSTLKIQRTQQEDSAVYLCASSPHGGVGEKLFFGSGTQLSVL.

This clonotype was seen ten or more times. The chain combines TRBV10-3 with TRBJ1-2; D gene unclear. The CDR3 runs to 13 residues. V lost 4 bases to trimming and J lost 0 bases, with 6 bases between them. CDR1 is ENHRY, CDR2 SYGVKD, per germline. The CDR3 DNA reads TGTGCCATCAGTGCCAGCCCTAACTATGGCTACACCTTC. Protein product: CAISASPNYGYTF.

This clonotype was recorded at least ten times. The V gene is TRBV6-1, the J gene TRBJ2-3; a weak D match, TRBD1 (6 bases). The CDR3 covers 16 residues. Per the germline V gene, CDR1 is MNHNS and CDR2 is SASEGT. The ends were cut back, 7 bases at V and 0 bases at J, with 17 bases in the middle. Written as DNA, the CDR3 is TGTGCCAGCATTGAGTCACAGGGACCTAGCACAGATACGCAGTATTTT. The encoded protein is CASIESQGPSTDTQYF.

This clonotype was observed many times. The J gene is TRBJ1-1, the V gene TRBV20-1, with 8 bases lining up with TRBD1. The CDR3 runs 14 residues. In germline, CDR1 is DFQATT, CDR2 SNEGSKA (reference sequence). Trimming cost V 3 bases and J 3 bases; bases outside gene matches: 6. CDR3 protein: CSASPTGAYTEAFF. For the CDR3, the DNA is TGCAGTGCTAGCCCGACAGGGGCGTACACTGAAGCTTTCTTT.

Many counts were recorded for this clonotype. V is TRBV20-1 and J is TRBJ2-1; 8 bases fit TRBD2. CDR3 length equals 13 residues. CDR1 is DFQATT, CDR2 SNEGSKA, per germline (reference sequence). V lost 6 bases to trimming and J lost 3 bases; unmatched junction nucleotides: 4. CDR3 region: CSASRGGYNEQFF. CDR3 coding DNA: TGCAGTGCGAGTCGGGGGGGCTACAATGAGCAGTTCTTC.

This clonotype has a count of ten or more. The chain couples TRBV5-1 to TRBJ1-1; D is possibly TRBD1 (5 bases). V lost 2 bases and J lost 1, with 21 bases in between. Germline loops: CDR1 SGHRS, CDR2 YFSETQ. The CDR3 is 18 amino acids. As DNA, the CDR3 is TGCGCCAGCAGCTTTACAGGAGGGTCGATGTTTACGAACACTGAAGCTTTCTTT. It yields the protein CASSFTGGSMFTNTEAFF.

Ten or more counts support this clonotype. The V call is TRBV3-1, the J call TRBJ2-7; no firm D call. With 1 base removed from V and 3 bases from J, the gap between germline ends came to 7 bases. Germline-derived CDR1 and CDR2 are LGHDT and YNNKEL (reference sequence). The CDR3 runs to 13 residues. CDR3 DNA: TGTGCCAGCAGCCAAGTCGCCAGCTACGAGCAGTACTTC. Translated: CASSQVASYEQYF.

This clonotype has a count of ten or more. The V gene is TRBV3-1, the J gene TRBJ1-3; 7 nucleotides agree with TRBD1. In germline, CDR1 is LGHDT, CDR2 YNNKEL (reference sequence). There are 16 residues in the CDR3. Trimming removed 1 base from V and 2 bases from J; junction bases left unmatched: 5. The CDR3 here is CASSQGRQGTGNTIYF. The CDR3 DNA reads TGTGCCAGCAGCCAAGGTAGACAGGGAACTGGAAACACCATATATTTT.

This clonotype was picked up many times. This sequence joins TRBV5-1 and TRBJ2-7; 7 bases agree with TRBD1. Germline V gene data show CDR1 as SGHRS and CDR2 as YFSETQ. The junction had 6 bases not matched to a gene; V was cut back by 1 base and J by 2 bases. The length of the CDR3 is 15 residues. DNA of the CDR3: TGCGCCAGCAGCTTGACCGGGACAGCCACCTACGAGCAGTACTTC. Translating it yields CASSLTGTATYEQYF.

As for this clonotype: A much larger clone lies one base from this, so it may be a read error. V and J are TRBV11-2 and TRBJ2-5; tentatively, D is TRBD1 or TRBD2 (6 bases each). Germline V gene data show CDR1 as SGHAT and CDR2 as FQNNGV. V dropped 1 base and J dropped 6 bases, with 12 bases sitting between them. The CDR3 extends over 14 amino acids. CDR3 loop: CASSLVGGHKTQYF. CDR3 nucleotide sequence: TGTGCCAGCAGCTTAGTCGGGGGCCATAAGACCCAGTACTTC.

The sample holds many counts of this clonotype. V usage is TRBV6-5 and J usage is TRBJ1-3; 8 bases agree with TRBD1. The CDR3 totals 14 residues. Germline V lookup: CDR1 MNHEY, CDR2 SVGAGI. The junction had 5 bases not matched to a gene; V was cut back by 5 bases and J by 5 bases. The CDR3 loop is CASSPDRGRNTIYF. CDR3 in DNA: TGTGCCAGCAGTCCCGACAGGGGTCGAAACACCATATATTTT.

This clonotype was observed many times. This rearrangement joins TRBV4-3 to TRBJ2-2; 10 nucleotides agree with TRBD2. The V segment lost 0 bases and the J segment 5 bases; nucleotides outside the gene matches: 3. This CDR3 has 16 amino acids. CDR1 and CDR2 from the germline V gene are LGHNA and YSLEER. The CDR3 DNA follows: TGCGCCAGCAGCCAAGAAGCGGGGGGGCGTACCGGGGAGCTGTTTTTT. This encodes CASSQEAGGRTGELFF.

This clonotype was seen many times. The genes are TRBV6-1 and TRBJ1-1; 7 positions agree with TRBD1. Germline values: CDR1 MNHNS, CDR2 SASEGT. CDR3 length: 16 residues. J gave up 5 bases and V 2 bases, and 11 bases lay outside the gene matches. CDR3 bases: TGTGCCAGCAGTGAAAGTAGGGGGCTTCGAGGAACTGAAGCTTTCTTT. Translating gives CASSESRGLRGTEAFF.

This clonotype was observed many times. CDR3 nucleotides: TGTGCCAGCAGCCCCACAGGGCTCTATGGCTACACCTTC. Translated: CASSPTGLYGYTF. This chain uses TRBV7-2 with TRBJ1-2; D perhaps matches TRBD1 (6 bases). V was cut by 5 bases and J by 4 bases, with 11 bases left in between. Germline loops: CDR1 SGHTA, CDR2 FQGNSA. This CDR3 has 13 residues.

This clonotype was found many times. The V and J genes are TRBV12-3 or TRBV12-4 and TRBJ2-7; 7 bases map to TRBD1. With V trimmed by 6 bases and J by 4 bases, 3 bases remained unmatched. The CDR3 consists of 12 residues. The CDR3 DNA reads as TGTGCCAGCAGCAAGGACAGGTACGAGCAGTACTTC. It yields the protein CASSKDRYEQYF.

This clonotype has a count of ten or more. V and J are TRBV20-1 and TRBJ2-3; D is possibly TRBD2 (6 bases). V lost 0 bases to trimming and J lost 2 bases, with 12 bases between them. The CDR3 is 15 residues long. CDR1 DFQATT and CDR2 SNEGSKA come from the germline V gene (reference sequence). CDR3 sequence (DNA): TGCAGTGCTAGAGATCCGGGACTGTCCACAGATACGCAGTATTTT. Amino acids: CSARDPGLSTDTQYF.

This clonotype has at least ten counts. This chain uses TRBV25-1 with TRBJ2-3; no clear D gene. This CDR3 comprises 11 residues. CDR1 MGHDK and CDR2 SYGVNS come from the germline V gene. The V end lost 6 bases, the J end lost 7 bases, and 8 bases lay between the germline ends. The DNA for the CDR3 is TGTGCCAGCAGCGGGCTGAATACGCAGTATTTT. The encoded protein is CASSGLNTQYF.

Many counts were recorded for this clonotype. This sequence joins TRBV5-5 and TRBJ2-1; 10 bases fit TRBD2. CDR3 length equals 16 residues. The germline CDR1 and CDR2 sequences are SGHKS and YYEKEE (reference sequence). J gave up 0 bases and V 4 bases, and 4 bases lay outside the gene matches. This CDR3 is CASSLWTSGSYNEQFF. The CDR3 region has the DNA TGTGCCAGCAGCCTCTGGACTAGCGGCTCCTACAATGAGCAGTTCTTC.

This clonotype has a count of ten or more. The rearrangement joins TRBV4-3 to TRBJ2-7; D remains ambiguous. This CDR3 is 13 amino acids long. The V end was cut by 0 bases, the J end by 3 bases, with 6 bases between. Germline V gene sequence: CDR1 LGHNA, CDR2 YSLEER. The CDR3 region is CASSQEQYYEQYF. The CDR3 DNA sequence: TGCGCCAGCAGCCAAGAGCAGTACTACGAGCAGTACTTC.